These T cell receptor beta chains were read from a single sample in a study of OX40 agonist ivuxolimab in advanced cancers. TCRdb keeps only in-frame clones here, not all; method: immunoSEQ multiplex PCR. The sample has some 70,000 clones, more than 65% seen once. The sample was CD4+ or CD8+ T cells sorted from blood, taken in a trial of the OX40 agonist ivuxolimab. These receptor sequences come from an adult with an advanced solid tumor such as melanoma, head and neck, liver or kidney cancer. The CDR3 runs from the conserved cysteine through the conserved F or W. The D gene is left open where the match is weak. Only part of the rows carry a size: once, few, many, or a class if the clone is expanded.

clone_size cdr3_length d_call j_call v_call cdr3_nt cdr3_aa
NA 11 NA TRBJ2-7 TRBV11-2 TGTGCCAGCAGCCAAGGGTCCGAGCAGTACTTC CASSQGSEQYF
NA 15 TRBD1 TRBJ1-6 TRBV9 TGTGCCAGCAGCGCAACGACAGGGGACAGGTCACCCCTCCACTTT CASSATTGDRSPLHF
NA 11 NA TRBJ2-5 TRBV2 TGTGCCAGGGGTAGAGAGGAGACCCAGTACTTC CARGREETQYF
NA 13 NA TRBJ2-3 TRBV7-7 TGTGCTAGCAGCTTGTGGGGCACAGATACGCAGTATTTT CASSLWGTDTQYF
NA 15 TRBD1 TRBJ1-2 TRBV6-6 TGTGCCAGCAGTACAGAGAGACAGGGCGACTATGGCTACACCTTC CASSTERQGDYGYTF
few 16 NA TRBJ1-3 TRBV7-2 TGTGCCAGCAGCTTAGGCTGGCAGCCCTCTGGAAACACCATATATTTT CASSLGWQPSGNTIYF
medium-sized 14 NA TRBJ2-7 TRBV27 TGTGCCAGCAGTTTATACGACACCACCTACGAGCAGTACTTC CASSLYDTTYEQYF
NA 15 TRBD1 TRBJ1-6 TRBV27 TGTGCCAGCAGTTTATCAGGGACAGGATATTCACCCCTCCACTTT CASSLSGTGYSPLHF
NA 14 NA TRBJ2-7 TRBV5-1 TGCGCCAGCAGCCCGACAGGAACTCCCTACGAGCAGTACTTC CASSPTGTPYEQYF
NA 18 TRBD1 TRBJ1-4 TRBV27 TGTGCCAGCAGGTCGGGACAGAGATCACTTGCAACTAATGAAAAACTGTTTTTT CASRSGQRSLATNEKLFF
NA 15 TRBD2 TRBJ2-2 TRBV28 TGTGCCAGCACTTTAGCGGGGGCCTCAACCGGGGAGCTGTTTTTT CASTLAGASTGELFF
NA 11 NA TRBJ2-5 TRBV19 TGTGCCACCAGGGTTGGCGAGACCCAGTACTTC CATRVGETQYF
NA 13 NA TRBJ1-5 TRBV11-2 TGTGCCAGCAGCGCTCGGGGGGGGGAGCCCCAGCATTTT CASSARGGEPQHF
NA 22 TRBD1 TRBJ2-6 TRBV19 TGTGCCAGTAGTATGGGTCTTACGGGCAGGGGGCGTCCCCTCTCTGGGGCCAACGTCCTGACTTTC CASSMGLTGRGRPLSGANVLTF
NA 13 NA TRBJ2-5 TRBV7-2 TGTGCCAGCAGCCGACTGTACCAAGAGACCCAGTACTTC CASSRLYQETQYF
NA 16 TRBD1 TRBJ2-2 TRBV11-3 TGTGCCAGCAGCTCGACCGGGACAGTGGTCACCGGGGAGCTGTTTTTT CASSSTGTVVTGELFF
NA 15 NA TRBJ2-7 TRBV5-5 TGTGCCAGCAGCTTCCTGGCAGGGGGGTCGGGCGAGCAGTACTTC CASSFLAGGSGEQYF
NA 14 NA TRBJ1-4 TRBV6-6 TGTGCCAGCAGAAAGACAGGATTAAATGAAAAACTGTTTTTT CASRKTGLNEKLFF
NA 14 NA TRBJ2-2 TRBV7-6 TGTGCCAGCAGCTTAGGTCAGAGGACCGGGGAGCTGTTTTTT CASSLGQRTGELFF
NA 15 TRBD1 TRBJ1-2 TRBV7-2 TGTGCCAGCAGCTTGTGGGGCGGGACAGAGTCTGGCTACACCTTC CASSLWGGTESGYTF
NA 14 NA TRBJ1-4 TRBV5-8 TGTGCCAGCAGCTCGCACAGCGCGAATGAAAAACTGTTTTTT CASSSHSANEKLFF
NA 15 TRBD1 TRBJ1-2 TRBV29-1 TGCAGCGTTGATGGGGACAGGGGGCAAGGGTATGGCTACACCTTC CSVDGDRGQGYGYTF
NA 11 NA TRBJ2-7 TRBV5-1 TGCGCCAGCAGCTTGGGCTACGAGCAGTACTTC CASSLGYEQYF
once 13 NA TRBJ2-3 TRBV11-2 TGTGCCAGCAGTATGGCAGGGAGCGGGACGCAGTATTTT CASSMAGSGTQYF
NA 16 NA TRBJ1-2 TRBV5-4 TGTGCCAGCAGCTTGGATTTGGGGAACGGGGGAGGTAGCTACACCTTC CASSLDLGNGGGSYTF
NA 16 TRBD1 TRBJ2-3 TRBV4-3 TGCGCCAGCAGCCAAGATCGTCGGACAGGGGGGGATACGCAGTATTTT CASSQDRRTGGDTQYF
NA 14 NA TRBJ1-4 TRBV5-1 TGCGCCAGCAGCGCAGGGCGGGCTAATGAAAAACTGTTTTTT CASSAGRANEKLFF
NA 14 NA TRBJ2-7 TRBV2 TGTGCCAGCAGTGCAAGGGCTAACTCCTACGAGCAGTACTTC CASSARANSYEQYF
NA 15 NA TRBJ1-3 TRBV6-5 TGTGCCAGCAGTCCGCGGGACTCCACTGGAAACACCATATATTTT CASSPRDSTGNTIYF
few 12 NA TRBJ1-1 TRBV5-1 TGCGCCAGCAGCTTCGGAAACACTGAAGCTTTCTTT CASSFGNTEAFF
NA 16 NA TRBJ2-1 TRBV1 TGCACCAGCAGCCAAGCGTGGCAGGGGAGCTACAATGAGCAGTTCTTC CTSSQAWQGSYNEQFF
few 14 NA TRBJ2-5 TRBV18 TGTGCCAGCTCACCCCGAACGGTAGGGGAGACCCAGTACTTC CASSPRTVGETQYF
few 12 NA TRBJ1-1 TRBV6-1 TGTGCCAGCAGCGTTGGCAACACTGAAGCTTTCTTT CASSVGNTEAFF
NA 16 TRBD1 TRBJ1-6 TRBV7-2 TGTGCCAGCAGCTTTGGAGGGACAGGCCCTAATTCACCCCTCCACTTT CASSFGGTGPNSPLHF
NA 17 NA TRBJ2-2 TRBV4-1 TGCGCCAGCAGCCACGGTATAGCCCCCGGCGGGACCGGGGAGCTGTTTTTT CASSHGIAPGGTGELFF
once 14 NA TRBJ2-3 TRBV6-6 TGTGCCAGCAGTTATCGGGGGTCCACAGATACGCAGTATTTT CASSYRGSTDTQYF
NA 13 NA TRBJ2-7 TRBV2 TGTGCCAGCAGTCTTTGGAGGGATAACGAGCAGTACTTC CASSLWRDNEQYF